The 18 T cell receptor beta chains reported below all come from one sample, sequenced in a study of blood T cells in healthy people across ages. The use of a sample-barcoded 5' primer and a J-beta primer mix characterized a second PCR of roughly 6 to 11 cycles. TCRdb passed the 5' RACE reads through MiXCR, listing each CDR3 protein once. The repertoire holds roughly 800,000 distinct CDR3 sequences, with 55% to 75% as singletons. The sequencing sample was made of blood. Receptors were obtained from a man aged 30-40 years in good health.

The DNA for the CDR3 is TGTGCCAGCAACAGAGAATATTCACCCCTCCACTTT. Translation gives CASNREYSPLHF. J is TRBJ1-6 and V is TRBV6-6; no definite D call. CDR1 is MNHNY, CDR2 SVGAGI, per germline (reference sequence). Deletions cut 7 bases from V and 8 bases from J, with 9 bases between. CDR3 length: 12 residues.

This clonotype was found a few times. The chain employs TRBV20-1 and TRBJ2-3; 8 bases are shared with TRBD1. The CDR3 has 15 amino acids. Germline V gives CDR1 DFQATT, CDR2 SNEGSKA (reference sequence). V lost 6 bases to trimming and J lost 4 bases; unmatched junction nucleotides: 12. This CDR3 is CSAPLDRDVSDTQYF. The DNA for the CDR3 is TGCAGTGCGCCTTTGGACAGGGATGTATCAGATACGCAGTATTTT.

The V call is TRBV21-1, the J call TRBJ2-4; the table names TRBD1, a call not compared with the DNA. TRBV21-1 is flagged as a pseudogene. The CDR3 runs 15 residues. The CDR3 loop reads CASIRQGPPREEQYF. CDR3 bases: TGTGCCAGCATCCGCCAGGGGCCCCCCAGGGAGGAGCAGTACTTC.

CDR3 DNA: TGCGCCAGCAGTAGGGTCCAAAACCAAGAGACCCAGTACTTC. This encodes CASSRVQNQETQYF. This chain joins TRBV4-1 and TRBJ2-4; D is unclear. The J call is uncertain, as TRBJ2-5 better fits the DNA end. The germline V gene encodes CDR1 MGHRA and CDR2 YSYEKL. The CDR3 runs 14 residues.

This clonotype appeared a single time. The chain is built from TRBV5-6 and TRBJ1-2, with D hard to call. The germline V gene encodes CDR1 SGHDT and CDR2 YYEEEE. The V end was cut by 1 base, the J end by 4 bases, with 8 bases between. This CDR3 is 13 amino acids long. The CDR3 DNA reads TGTGCCAGCAGCTTGTACCGGAGCTATGGCTACACCTTC. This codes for CASSLYRSYGYTF.

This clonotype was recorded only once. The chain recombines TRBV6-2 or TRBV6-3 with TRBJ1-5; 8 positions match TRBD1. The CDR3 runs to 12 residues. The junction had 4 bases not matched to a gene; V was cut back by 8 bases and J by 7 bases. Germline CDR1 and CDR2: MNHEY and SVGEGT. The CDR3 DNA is TGTGCCAGCGGTCAGGGGGCCCAGCCCCAGCATTTT. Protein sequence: CASGQGAQPQHF.

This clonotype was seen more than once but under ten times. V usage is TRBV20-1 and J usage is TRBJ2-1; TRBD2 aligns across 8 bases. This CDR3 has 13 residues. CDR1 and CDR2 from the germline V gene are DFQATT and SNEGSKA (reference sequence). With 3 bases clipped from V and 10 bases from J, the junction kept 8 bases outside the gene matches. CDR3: CSARGLVTWEQFF. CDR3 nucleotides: TGCAGTGCTAGGGGACTAGTAACGTGGGAGCAGTTCTTC.

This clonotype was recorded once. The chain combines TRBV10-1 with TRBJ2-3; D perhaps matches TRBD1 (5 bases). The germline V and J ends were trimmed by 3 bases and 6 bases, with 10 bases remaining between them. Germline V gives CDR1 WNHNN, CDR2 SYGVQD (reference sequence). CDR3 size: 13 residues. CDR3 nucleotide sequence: TGCGCCAGCAGTGATGGTCAGGGCGATACGCAGTATTTT. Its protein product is CASSDGQGDTQYF.

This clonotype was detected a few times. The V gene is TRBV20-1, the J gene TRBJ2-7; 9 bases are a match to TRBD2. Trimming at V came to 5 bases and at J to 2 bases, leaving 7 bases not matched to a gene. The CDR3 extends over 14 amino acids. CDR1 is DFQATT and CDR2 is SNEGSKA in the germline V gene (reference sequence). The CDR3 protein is CSAPPGTSPYEQYF. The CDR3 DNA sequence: TGCAGTGCTCCGCCCGGGACTAGCCCCTACGAGCAGTACTTC.

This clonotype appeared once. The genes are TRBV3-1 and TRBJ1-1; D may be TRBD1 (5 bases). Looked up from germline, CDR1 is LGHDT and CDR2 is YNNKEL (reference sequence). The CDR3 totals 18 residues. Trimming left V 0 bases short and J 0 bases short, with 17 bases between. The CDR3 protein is CASSQDLWGRGMNTEAFF. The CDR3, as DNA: TGTGCCAGCAGCCAAGACCTATGGGGACGGGGGATGAACACTGAAGCTTTCTTT.

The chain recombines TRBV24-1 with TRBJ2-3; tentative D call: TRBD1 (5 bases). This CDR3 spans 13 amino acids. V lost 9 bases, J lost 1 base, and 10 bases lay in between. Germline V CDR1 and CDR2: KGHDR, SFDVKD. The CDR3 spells CATSGSGTDTQYF. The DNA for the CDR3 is TGTGCCACCTCAGGGTCTGGCACAGATACGCAGTATTTT.

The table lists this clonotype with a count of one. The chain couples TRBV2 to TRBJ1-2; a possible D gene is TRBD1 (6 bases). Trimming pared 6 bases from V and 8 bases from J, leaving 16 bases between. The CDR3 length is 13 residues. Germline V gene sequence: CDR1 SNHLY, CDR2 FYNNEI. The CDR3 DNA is TGTGCCAGCAGGGCAGGGGCCGGTGCGGGCTACACCTTC. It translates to CASRAGAGAGYTF. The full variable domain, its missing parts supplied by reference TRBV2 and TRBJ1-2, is EPEVTQTPSHQVTQMGQEVILRCVPISNHLYFYWYRQILGQKVEFLVSFYNNEISEKSEIFDDQFSVERPDGSNFTLKIRSTKLEDSAMYFCASRAGAGAGYTFGSGTRLTVV.

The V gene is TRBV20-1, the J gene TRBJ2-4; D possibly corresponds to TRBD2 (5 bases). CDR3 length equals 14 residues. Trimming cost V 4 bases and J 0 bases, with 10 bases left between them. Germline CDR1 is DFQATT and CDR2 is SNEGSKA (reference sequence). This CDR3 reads CSATPGLAKNIQYF. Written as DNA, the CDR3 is TGCAGTGCTACTCCCGGACTAGCCAAAAACATTCAGTACTTC.

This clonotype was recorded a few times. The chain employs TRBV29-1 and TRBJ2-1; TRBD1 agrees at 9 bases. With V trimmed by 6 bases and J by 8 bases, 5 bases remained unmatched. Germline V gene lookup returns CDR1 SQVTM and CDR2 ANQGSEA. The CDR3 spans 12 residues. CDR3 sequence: CSVDRGEDEQFF. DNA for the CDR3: TGCAGCGTGGACAGGGGCGAGGATGAGCAGTTCTTC.

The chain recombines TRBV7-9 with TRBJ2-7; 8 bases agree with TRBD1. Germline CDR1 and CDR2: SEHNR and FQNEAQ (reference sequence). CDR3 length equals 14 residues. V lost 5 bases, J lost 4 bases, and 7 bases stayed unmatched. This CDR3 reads CASSPNTGGYEQYF. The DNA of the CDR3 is TGTGCCAGCAGCCCAAATACAGGGGGGTACGAGCAGTACTTC.

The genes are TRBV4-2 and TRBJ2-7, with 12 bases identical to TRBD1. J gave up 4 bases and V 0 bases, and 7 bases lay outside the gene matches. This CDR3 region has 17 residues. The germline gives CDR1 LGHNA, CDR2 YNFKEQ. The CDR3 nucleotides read TGTGCCAGCAGCCAAGATCTCTTGGGACAGGGGGCGTACGAGCAGTACTTC. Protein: CASSQDLLGQGAYEQYF.

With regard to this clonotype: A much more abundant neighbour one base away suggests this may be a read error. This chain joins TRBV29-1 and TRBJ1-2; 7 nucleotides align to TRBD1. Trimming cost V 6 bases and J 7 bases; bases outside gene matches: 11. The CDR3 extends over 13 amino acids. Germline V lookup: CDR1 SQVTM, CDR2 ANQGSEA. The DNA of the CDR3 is TGCAGCGTGGGGAGACAGGGTAATTCTGGCTACACCTTC. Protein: CSVGRQGNSGYTF.

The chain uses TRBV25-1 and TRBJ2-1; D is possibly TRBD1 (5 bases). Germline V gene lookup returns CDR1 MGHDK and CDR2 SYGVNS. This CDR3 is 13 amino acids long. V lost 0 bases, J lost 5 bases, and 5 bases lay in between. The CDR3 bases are TGTGCCAGCAGTGAATACAGGGACAATGAGCAGTTCTTC. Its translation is CASSEYRDNEQFF. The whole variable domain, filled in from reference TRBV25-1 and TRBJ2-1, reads EADIYQTPRYLVIGTGKKITLECSQTMGHDKMYWYQQDPGMELHLIHYSYGVNSTEKGDLSSESTVSRIRTEHFPLTLESARPSHTSQYLCASSEYRDNEQFFGPGTRLTVL.